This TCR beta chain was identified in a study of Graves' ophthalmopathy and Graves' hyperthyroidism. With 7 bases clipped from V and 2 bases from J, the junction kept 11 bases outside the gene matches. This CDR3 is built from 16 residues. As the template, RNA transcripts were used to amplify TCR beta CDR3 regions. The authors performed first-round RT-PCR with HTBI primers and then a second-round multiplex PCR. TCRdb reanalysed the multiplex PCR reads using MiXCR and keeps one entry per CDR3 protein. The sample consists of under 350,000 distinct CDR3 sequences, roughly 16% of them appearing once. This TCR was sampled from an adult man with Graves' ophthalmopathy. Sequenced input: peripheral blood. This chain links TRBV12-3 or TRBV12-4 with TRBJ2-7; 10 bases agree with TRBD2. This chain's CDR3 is CASTQSLAGGAYEQYF. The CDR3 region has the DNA TGTGCCAGCACTCAGTCCTTAGCGGGAGGTGCCTACGAGCAGTACTTC.